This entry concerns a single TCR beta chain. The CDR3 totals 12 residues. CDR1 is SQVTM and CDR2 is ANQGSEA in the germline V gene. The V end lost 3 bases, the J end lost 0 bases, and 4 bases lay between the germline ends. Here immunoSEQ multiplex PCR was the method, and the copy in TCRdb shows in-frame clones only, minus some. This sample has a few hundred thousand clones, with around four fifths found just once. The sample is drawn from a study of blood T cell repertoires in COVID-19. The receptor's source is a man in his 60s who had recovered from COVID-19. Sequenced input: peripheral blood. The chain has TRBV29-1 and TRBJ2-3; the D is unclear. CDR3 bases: TGCAGCGTTGATCGGAGCACAGATACGCAGTATTTT. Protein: CSVDRSTDTQYF.